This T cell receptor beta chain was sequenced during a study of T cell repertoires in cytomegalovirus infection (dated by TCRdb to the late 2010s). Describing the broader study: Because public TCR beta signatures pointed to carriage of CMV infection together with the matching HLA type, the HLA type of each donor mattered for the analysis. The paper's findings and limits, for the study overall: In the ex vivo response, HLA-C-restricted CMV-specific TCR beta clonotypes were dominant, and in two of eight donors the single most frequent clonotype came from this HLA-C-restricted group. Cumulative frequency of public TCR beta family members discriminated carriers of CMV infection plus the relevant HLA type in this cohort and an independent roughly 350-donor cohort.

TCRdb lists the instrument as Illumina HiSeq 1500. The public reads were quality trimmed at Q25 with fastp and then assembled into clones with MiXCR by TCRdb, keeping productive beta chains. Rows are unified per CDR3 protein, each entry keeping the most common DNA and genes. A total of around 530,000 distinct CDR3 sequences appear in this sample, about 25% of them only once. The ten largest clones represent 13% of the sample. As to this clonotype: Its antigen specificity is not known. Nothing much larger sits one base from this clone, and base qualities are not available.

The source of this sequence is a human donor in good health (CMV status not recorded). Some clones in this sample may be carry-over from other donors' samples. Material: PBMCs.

The bases read TGTGCCATCAGTGATACCAAGTCTGTCCAAAACATTCAGTACTTC. Its translation reads: CAISDTKSVQNIQYF. The chain is assembled from TRBV10-3 and TRBJ2-4; a confident D gene designation cannot be given. V is clipped by 3 bases and J by 5 bases, and the sequence between their germline boundaries is 14 bases long. From the cysteine up to the phenylalanine, the CDR3 has a length of 15 residues. Only the CDR3 DNA is retained, 45 bases long and in frame from the first base. CDR1 and CDR2 are drawn from the germline V gene: ENHRY, SYGVKD.